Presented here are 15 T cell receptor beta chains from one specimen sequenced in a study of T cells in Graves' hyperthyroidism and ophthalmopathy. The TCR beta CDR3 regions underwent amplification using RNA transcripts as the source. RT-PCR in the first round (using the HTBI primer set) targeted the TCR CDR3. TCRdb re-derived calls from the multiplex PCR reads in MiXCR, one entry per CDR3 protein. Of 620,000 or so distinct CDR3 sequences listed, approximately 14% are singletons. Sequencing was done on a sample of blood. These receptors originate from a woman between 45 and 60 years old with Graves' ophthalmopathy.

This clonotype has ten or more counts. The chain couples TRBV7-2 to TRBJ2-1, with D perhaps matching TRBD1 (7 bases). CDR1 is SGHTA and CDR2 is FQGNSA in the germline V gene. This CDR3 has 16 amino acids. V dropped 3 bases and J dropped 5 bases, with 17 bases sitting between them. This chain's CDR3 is CASSFRGAGPNNEQFF. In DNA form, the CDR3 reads TGTGCCAGCAGCTTCAGGGGGGCGGGACCTAACAATGAGCAGTTCTTC.

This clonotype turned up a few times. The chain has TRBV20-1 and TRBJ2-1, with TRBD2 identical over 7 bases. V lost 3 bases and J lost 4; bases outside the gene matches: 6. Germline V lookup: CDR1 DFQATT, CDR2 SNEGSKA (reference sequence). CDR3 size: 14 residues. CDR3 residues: CSASRTSEYNEQFF. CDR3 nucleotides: TGCAGTGCTAGTCGCACTAGCGAGTACAATGAGCAGTTCTTC.

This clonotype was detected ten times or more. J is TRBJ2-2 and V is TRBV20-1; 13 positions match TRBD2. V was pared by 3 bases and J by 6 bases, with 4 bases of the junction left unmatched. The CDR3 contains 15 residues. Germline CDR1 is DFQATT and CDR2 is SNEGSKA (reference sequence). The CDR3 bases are TGCAGTGCTAGGGGGGGACTAGCGGGACCCGGGGAGCTGTTTTTT. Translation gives CSARGGLAGPGELFF.

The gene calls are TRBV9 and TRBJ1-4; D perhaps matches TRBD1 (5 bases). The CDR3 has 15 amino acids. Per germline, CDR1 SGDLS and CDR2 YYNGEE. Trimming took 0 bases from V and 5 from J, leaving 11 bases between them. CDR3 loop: CASSVGGTVNEKLFF. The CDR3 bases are TGTGCCAGCAGCGTAGGGGGGACGGTGAATGAAAAACTGTTTTTT.

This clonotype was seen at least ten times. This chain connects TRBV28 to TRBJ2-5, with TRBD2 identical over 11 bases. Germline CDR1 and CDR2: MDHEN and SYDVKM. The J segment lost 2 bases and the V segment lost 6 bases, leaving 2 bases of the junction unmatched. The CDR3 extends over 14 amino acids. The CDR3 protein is CASRRTSGQETQYF. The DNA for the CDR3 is TGTGCCAGCAGGCGGACTAGCGGGCAAGAGACCCAGTACTTC.

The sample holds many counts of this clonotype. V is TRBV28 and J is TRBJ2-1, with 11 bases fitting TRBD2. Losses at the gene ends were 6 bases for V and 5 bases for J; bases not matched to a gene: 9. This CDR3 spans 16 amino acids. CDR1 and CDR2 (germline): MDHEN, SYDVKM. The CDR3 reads CASSPRQGLADNEQFF. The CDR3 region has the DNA TGTGCCAGCAGCCCACGGCAGGGACTAGCGGACAATGAGCAGTTCTTC.

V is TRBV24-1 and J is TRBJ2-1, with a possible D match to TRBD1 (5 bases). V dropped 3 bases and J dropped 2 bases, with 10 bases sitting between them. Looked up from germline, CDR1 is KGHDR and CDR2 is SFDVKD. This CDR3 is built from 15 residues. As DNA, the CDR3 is TGTGCCACCAGTGATACAGACAGTCCCTACAATGAGCAGTTCTTC. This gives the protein CATSDTDSPYNEQFF.

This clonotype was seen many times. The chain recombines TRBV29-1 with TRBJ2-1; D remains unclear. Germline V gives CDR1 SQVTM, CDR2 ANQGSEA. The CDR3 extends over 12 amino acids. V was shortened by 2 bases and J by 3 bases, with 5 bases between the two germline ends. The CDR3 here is CSVEFDYNEQFF. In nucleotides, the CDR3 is TGCAGCGTTGAATTTGACTACAATGAGCAGTTCTTC.

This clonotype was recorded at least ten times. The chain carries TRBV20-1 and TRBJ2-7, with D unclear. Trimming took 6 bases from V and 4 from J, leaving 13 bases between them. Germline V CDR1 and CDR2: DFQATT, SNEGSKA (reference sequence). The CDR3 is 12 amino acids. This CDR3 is CSAEALGYEQYF. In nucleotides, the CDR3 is TGCAGTGCAGAGGCGTTAGGGTACGAGCAGTACTTC.

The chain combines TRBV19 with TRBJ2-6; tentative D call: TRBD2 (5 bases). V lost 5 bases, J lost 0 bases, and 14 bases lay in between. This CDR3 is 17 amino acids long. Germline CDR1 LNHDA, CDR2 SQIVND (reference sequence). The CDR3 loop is CASSSAVASSGANVLTF. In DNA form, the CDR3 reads TGTGCCAGTAGTTCGGCGGTAGCGAGCTCTGGGGCCAACGTCCTGACTTTC. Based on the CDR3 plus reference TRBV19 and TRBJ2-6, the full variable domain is DGGITQSPKYLFRKEGQNVTLSCEQNLNHDAMYWYRQDPGQGLRLIYYSQIVNDFQKGDIAEGYSVSREKKESFPLTVTSAQKNPTAFYLCASSSAVASSGANVLTFGAGSRLTVL.

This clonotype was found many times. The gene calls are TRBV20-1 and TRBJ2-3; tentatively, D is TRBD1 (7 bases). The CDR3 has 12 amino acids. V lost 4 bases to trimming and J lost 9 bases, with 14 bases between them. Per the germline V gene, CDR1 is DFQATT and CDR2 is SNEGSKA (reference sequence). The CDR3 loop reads CSATGVGGTQYF. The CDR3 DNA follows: TGCAGTGCTACGGGAGTAGGGGGCACGCAGTATTTT.

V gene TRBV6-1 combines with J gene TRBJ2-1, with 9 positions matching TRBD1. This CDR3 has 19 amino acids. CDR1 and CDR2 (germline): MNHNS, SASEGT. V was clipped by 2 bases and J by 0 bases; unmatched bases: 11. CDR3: CASSEQLVGTGNSYNEQFF. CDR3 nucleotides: TGTGCCAGCAGTGAACAGCTTGTGGGGACAGGGAACTCCTACAATGAGCAGTTCTTC.

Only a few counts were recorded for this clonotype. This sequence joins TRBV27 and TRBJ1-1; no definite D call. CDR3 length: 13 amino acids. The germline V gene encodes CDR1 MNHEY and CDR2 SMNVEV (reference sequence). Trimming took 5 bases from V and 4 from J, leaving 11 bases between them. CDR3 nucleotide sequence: TGTGCCAGCAGTCCGAACATTCTCACTGAAGCTTTCTTT. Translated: CASSPNILTEAFF.

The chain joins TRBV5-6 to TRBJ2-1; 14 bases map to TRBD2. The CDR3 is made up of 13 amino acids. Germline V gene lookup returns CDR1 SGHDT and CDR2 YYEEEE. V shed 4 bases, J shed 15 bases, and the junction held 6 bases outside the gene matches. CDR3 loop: CASSTGTSGSMFF. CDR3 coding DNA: TGTGCCAGCAGCACCGGGACTAGCGGGAGTATGTTCTTC. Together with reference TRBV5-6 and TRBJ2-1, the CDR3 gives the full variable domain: DAGVTQSPTHLIKTRGQQVTLRCSPKSGHDTVSWYQQALGQGPQFIFQYYEEEERQRGNFPDRFSGHQFPNYSSELNVNALLLGDSALYLCASSTGTSGSMFFGPGTRLTVL.

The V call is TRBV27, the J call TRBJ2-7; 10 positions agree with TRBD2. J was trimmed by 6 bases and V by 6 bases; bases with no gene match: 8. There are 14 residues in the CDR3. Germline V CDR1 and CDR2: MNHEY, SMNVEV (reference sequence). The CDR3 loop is CASRSAGGRREQYF. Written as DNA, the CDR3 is TGTGCCAGCAGGTCAGCGGGAGGGCGGCGCGAGCAGTACTTC.